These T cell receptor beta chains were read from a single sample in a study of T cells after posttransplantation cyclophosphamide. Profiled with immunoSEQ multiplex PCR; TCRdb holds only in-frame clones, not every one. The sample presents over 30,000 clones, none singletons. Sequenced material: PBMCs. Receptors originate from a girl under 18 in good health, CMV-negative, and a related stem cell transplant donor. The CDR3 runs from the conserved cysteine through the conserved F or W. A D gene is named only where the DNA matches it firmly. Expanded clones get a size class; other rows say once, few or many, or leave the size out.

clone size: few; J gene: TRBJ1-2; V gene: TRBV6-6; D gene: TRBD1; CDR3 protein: CASSYQGAGYGYTF; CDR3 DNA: TGTGCCAGCAGTTACCAGGGGGCGGGCTATGGCTACACCTTC
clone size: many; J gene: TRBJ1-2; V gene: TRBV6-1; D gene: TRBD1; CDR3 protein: CASSERGQRSYGYTF; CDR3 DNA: TGTGCCAGCAGTGAAAGGGGACAGAGATCCTATGGCTACACCTTC
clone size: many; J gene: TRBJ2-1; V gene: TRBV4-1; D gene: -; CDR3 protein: CASSQDPRRMYNEQFF; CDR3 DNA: TGCGCCAGCAGCCAAGACCCAAGGAGGATGTACAATGAGCAGTTCTTC
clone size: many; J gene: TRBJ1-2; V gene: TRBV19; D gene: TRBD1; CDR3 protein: CASHPARTGGGYTF; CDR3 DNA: TGTGCCAGCCACCCGGCCCGGACAGGGGGCGGCTACACCTTC
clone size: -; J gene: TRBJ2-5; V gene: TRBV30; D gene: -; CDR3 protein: CAWSVGLAGTQYF; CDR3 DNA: TGTGCCTGGAGTGTAGGTCTAGCAGGGACCCAGTACTTC
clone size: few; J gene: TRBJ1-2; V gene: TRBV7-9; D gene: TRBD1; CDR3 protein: CASSLRQGRGQKYGYTF; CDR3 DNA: TGTGCCAGCAGCTTACGACAGGGTAGGGGACAGAAGTATGGCTACACCTTC
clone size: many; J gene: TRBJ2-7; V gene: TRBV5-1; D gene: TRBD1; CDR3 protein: CASSLLGQGAHEQYF; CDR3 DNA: TGCGCCAGCAGCTTGTTGGGACAGGGCGCCCACGAGCAGTACTTC
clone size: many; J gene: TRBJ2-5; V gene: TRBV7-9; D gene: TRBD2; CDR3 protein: CASSLVREQETQYF; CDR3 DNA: TGTGCCAGCAGCTTAGTGCGGGAGCAAGAGACCCAGTACTTC
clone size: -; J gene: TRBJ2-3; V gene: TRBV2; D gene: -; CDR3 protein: CASTPWGGTDTQYF; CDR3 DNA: TGTGCCAGCACCCCATGGGGGGGCACAGATACGCAGTATTTT
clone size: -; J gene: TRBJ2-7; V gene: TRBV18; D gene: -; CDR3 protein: CASSPLEATYEQYF; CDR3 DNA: TGTGCCAGCTCACCACTGGAGGCTACCTACGAGCAGTACTTC
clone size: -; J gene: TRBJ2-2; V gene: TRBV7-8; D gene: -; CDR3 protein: CASSLDGGHTGELFF; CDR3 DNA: TGTGCCAGCAGCTTAGACGGGGGGCACACCGGGGAGCTGTTTTTT
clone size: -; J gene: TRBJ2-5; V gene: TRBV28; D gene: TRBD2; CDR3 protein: CASSERGAAGETQYF; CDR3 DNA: TGTGCCAGCAGCGAGCGGGGGGCTGCGGGGGAGACCCAGTACTTC
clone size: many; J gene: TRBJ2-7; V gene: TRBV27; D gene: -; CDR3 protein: CASSLGDNSYEQYF; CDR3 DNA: TGTGCCAGCAGTTTAGGGGACAACTCCTACGAGCAGTACTTC
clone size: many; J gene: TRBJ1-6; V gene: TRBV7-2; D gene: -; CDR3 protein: CASSREQGLSSPLHF; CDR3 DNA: TGTGCCAGCAGCCGAGAACAGGGCTTATCCTCACCCCTCCACTTT
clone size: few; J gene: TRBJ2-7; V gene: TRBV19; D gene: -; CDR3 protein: CASSRTGTSHYEQYF; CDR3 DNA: TGTGCCAGTAGTCGGACCGGGACTTCCCACTACGAGCAGTACTTC
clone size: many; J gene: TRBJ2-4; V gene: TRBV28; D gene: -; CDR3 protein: CASSLTGSAKNIQYF; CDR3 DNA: TGTGCCAGCAGTCTAACAGGGTCGGCCAAAAACATTCAGTACTTC
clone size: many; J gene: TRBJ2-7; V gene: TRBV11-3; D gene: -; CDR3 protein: CASSKQGSYEQYF; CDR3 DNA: TGTGCCAGCAGCAAACAGGGATCCTACGAGCAGTACTTC
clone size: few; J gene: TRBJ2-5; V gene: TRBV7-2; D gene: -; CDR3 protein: CASSPTGGGETQYF; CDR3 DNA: TGTGCCAGCAGCCCGACGGGGGGCGGAGAGACCCAGTACTTC
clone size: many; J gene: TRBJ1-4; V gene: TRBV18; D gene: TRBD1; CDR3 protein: CASSPRGTGGPNEKLFF; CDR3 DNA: TGTGCCAGCTCACCCCGGGGGACAGGGGGGCCGAATGAAAAACTGTTTTTT
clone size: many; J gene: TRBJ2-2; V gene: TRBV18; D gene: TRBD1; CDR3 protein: CASSQGQRNTGELFF; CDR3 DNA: TGTGCCAGCTCACAGGGACAGCGAAACACCGGGGAGCTGTTTTTT
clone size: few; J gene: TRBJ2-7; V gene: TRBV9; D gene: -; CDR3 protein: CASSSGDRAYEQYF; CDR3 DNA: TGTGCCAGCAGCTCAGGGGACCGGGCCTACGAGCAGTACTTC
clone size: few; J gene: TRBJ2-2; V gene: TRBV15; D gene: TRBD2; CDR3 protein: CATSRDGGRGTGELFF; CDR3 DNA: TGTGCCACCAGCAGAGATGGGGGGAGGGGCACCGGGGAGCTGTTTTTT
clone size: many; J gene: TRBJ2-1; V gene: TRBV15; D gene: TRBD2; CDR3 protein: CATSRGTSGNDEQFF; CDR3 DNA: TGTGCCACCAGCAGGGGGACTAGCGGGAACGATGAGCAGTTCTTC
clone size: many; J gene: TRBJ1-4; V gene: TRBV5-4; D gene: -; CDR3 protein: CASSLKQGNEKLFF; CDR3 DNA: TGTGCCAGCAGCTTGAAACAGGGAAATGAAAAACTGTTTTTT
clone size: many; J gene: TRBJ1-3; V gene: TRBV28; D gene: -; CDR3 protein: CASRALGGSGNTIYF; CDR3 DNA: TGTGCCAGCAGGGCCCTGGGGGGCTCTGGAAACACCATATATTTT
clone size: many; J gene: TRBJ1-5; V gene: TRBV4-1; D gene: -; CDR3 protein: CASSRVTGSNQPQHF; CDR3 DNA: TGCGCCAGCAGCCGGGTTACAGGGAGCAATCAGCCCCAGCATTTT
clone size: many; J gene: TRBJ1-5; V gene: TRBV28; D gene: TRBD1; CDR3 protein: CASSFGQGNQPQHF; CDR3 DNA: TGTGCCAGCAGTTTCGGACAGGGCAATCAGCCCCAGCATTTT
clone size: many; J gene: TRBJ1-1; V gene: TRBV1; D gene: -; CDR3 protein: CTSSQGGQGHRNTEAFF; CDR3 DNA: TGCACCAGCAGCCAAGGAGGACAGGGGCATAGGAACACTGAAGCTTTCTTT
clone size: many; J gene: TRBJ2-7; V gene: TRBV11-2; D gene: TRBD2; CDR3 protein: CASSPTLREGYEQYF; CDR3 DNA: TGTGCCAGCAGCCCCACATTGCGGGAGGGTTACGAGCAGTACTTC
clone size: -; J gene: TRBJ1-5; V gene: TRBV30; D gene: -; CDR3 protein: CAWNDGQINQPQHF; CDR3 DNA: TGTGCCTGGAACGATGGACAGATCAATCAGCCCCAGCATTTT
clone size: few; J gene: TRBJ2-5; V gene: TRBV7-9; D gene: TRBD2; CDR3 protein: CASSLDGTSVEAQYF; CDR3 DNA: TGTGCCAGCAGCTTAGACGGGACTAGCGTAGAGGCCCAGTACTTC
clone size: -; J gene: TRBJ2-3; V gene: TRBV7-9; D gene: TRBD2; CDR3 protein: CASSLAGGADTQYF; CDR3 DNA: TGTGCCAGCAGCTTAGCGGGGGGGGCAGATACGCAGTATTTT
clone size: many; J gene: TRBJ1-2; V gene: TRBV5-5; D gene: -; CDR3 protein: CASSSGQIAYGYTF; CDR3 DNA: TGTGCCAGCAGTTCCGGACAGATAGCGTATGGCTACACCTTC
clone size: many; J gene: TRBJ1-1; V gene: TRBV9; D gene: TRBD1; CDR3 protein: CASATGLNTEAFF; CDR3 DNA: TGTGCCAGTGCGACAGGGTTGAACACTGAAGCTTTCTTT
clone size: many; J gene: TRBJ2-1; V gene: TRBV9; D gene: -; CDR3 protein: CASSPLRDSPSYNEQFF; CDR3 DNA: TGTGCCAGCAGCCCCTTAAGGGACTCCCCCTCCTACAATGAGCAGTTCTTC
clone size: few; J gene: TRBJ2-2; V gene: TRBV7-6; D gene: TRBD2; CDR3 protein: CASSPGLAGSLVNTGELFF; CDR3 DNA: TGTGCCAGCAGCCCAGGACTAGCGGGTTCACTTGTTAACACCGGGGAGCTGTTTTTT
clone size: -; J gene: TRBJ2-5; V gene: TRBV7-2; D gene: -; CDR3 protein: CASSSLARWRQETQYF; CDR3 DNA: TGTGCCAGCAGCTCTCTCGCGAGATGGAGGCAAGAGACCCAGTACTTC
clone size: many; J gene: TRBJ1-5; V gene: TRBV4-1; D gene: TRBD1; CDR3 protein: CASSQEELDRGQPQHF; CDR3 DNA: TGCGCCAGCAGCCAAGAGGAGTTAGACAGGGGCCAGCCCCAGCATTTT
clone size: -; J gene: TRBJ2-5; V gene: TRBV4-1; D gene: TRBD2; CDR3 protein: CASSQVVTSGNGGETQYF; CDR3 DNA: TGCGCCAGCAGCCAAGTGGTCACCAGCGGGAATGGTGGAGAGACCCAGTACTTC
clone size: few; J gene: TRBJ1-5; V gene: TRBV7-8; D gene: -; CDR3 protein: CASSAGHYRAGIGNQPQHF; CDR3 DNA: TGTGCCAGCAGCGCCGGCCACTACAGGGCCGGGATCGGCAATCAGCCCCAGCATTTT
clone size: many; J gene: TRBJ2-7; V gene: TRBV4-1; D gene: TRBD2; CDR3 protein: CASSLQRGGGDEQYF; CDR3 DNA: TGCGCCAGCAGCTTACAGCGGGGGGGAGGCGACGAGCAGTACTTC
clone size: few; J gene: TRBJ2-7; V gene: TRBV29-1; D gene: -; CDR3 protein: CSVVVTSSYEQYF; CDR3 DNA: TGCAGCGTTGTTGTAACATCCTCCTACGAGCAGTACTTC
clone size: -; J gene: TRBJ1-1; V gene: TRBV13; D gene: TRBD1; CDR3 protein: CASSTYRGMNTEAFF; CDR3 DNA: TGTGCCAGCAGCACGTACAGGGGAATGAACACTGAAGCTTTCTTT
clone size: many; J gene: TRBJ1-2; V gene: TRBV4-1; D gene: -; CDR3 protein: CASSHGLNYGYTF; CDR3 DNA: TGCGCCAGCAGCCACGGACTTAACTATGGCTACACCTTC
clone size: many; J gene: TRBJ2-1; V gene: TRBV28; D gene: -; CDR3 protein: CASSFPSGAYYNEQFF; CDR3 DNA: TGTGCCAGCAGTTTCCCCAGCGGAGCCTACTACAATGAGCAGTTCTTC
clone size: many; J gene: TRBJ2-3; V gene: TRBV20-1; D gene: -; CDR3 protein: CSARRDTQYF; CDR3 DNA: TGCAGTGCTAGGCGCGATACGCAGTATTTT
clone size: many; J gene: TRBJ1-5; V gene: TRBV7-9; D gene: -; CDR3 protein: CASRSRGQRNQPQHF; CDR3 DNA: TGTGCCAGCAGGTCCCGCGGGCAGCGCAATCAGCCCCAGCATTTT
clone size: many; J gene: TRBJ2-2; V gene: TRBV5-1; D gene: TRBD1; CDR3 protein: CASSLEGARTGELFF; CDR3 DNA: TGCGCCAGCAGCTTGGAGGGGGCGCGCACCGGGGAGCTGTTTTTT
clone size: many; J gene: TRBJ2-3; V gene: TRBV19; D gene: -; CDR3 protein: CASSISADTQYF; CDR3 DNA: TGTGCCAGTAGTATATCGGCAGATACGCAGTATTTT
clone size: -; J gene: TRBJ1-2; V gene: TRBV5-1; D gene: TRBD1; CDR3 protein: CASSPQGGDGYTF; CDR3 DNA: TGCGCCAGCAGCCCCCAGGGGGGTGACGGCTACACCTTC
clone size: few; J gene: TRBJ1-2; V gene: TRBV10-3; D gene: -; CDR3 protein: CAISGSSGEAYSGYTF; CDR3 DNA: TGTGCCATCAGTGGGAGTTCGGGGGAGGCATATAGTGGCTACACCTTC